The present T cell receptor (beta chain) was sequenced within a study of radiation and T cells in renal cell carcinoma. Time point of the sample: blood 2 weeks post-SBRT. Documented treatment: 15 Gy SBRT to primary tumor, nephrectomy 4 weeks later. Radiation-treated patients gave blood at baseline, week 2 and week 4. The repertoire was sequenced with immunoSEQ multiplex PCR; TCRdb's copy has only in-frame clones and lacks some. The table records tens of thousands of clones, 81% of them present only once. This clone is termed medium-sized. Other DNA sequences of this sample code for an identical CDR3. The germline CDR1 and CDR2 sequences are SGHTA and FQGNSA. V shed 4 bases and J 1 base; nucleotides not matched to a gene: 7. The CDR3 runs to 15 residues.

V and J are TRBV7-2 and TRBJ2-7, with TRBD2 identical over 7 bases. The sample was blood, taken from a patient whose treatment included radiotherapy and nephrectomy. The clonotype comes from a man in his fifties or sixties with renal cell carcinoma. CDR3 nucleotide sequence: TGTGCCAGCAGCTCGGCCCCCGGGGGGTCCTACGAGCAGTACTTC. Translated: CASSSAPGGSYEQYF.